This T cell receptor beta chain is from a study of blood T cell repertoires in COVID-19. Study summary: The study drew acute and convalescent COVID-19 samples from the United States, Italy and Spain.

Clinical history reported by participants formed the basis on which cohorts were assigned. The method was immunoSEQ multiplex PCR; TCRdb's version includes in-frame clones alone and lacks a portion of them. Among 400,000 or so clones, around 90% were seen once, and the ten largest hold 0.6%. The germline V gene has CDR1 SEHNR and CDR2 FQNEAQ (reference sequence). V was shortened by 1 base and J by 4 bases, with 16 bases between the two germline ends. CDR3 size: 16 residues. Specimen: PBMCs or T cells enriched from blood (not recorded which). The sequence was obtained from a young man who had recovered from COVID-19. This chain connects TRBV7-9 to TRBJ1-2, with D uncertain. CDR3 nucleotide sequence: TGTGCCAGCAGCTTAGTTAAGAGTGCACAGACCTATGGCTACACCTTC. Translated: CASSLVKSAQTYGYTF.